The rows below give T cell receptor beta chains drawn from one sample of a study of cytomegalovirus exposure and HLA in healthy donors. Assay used: immunoSEQ multiplex PCR; TCRdb lists only in-frame clones, some missing. The table has more than 95,000 clones, 79% seen once; the top ten hold approximately 4.5%. Sequenced sample: PBMCs. These receptors originate from a man between 25 and 39 years old in good health and CMV-seropositive. Both conserved end residues are part of each CDR3.

TRBJ1-2	TRBV2	16	CASREKSGSGGDGYTF
TRBJ2-3	TRBV6-1	12	CASGTNTDTQYF
TRBJ1-5	TRBV2	14	CASSGTGGDQPQHF
TRBJ2-3	TRBV4-1	17	CASSQPLLRRSTDTQYF
TRBJ2-7	TRBV29-1	13	CSVGTGVRYEQYF
TRBJ2-5	TRBV19	14	CASSTGTGLETQYF
TRBJ2-3	TRBV18	17	CASSPPSGTSGTDTQYF
TRBJ2-3	TRBV19	11	CASSIADTQYF
TRBJ2-5	TRBV5-8	16	CASSQRLAGAGETQYF
TRBJ2-3	TRBV2	12	CASSDAGERQYF
TRBJ2-3	TRBV27	15	CASSSPGRVGDTQYF
TRBJ2-7	TRBV5-1	15	CASSSPGRGSYEQYF
TRBJ2-3	TRBV9	17	CASSPQIAGSVLDTQYF
TRBJ2-3	TRBV14	14	CASSSLGTVDTQYF
TRBJ2-3	TRBV29-1	12	CSVMTDPDTQYF
TRBJ2-7	TRBV4-1	13	CASSLRGSYEQYF
TRBJ2-3	TRBV5-1	15	CASSLGTGRADTQYF
TRBJ1-1	TRBV19	15	CASSIVRGPNTEAFF
TRBJ1-1	TRBV10-3	14	CAIRSGQGNTEAFF
TRBJ1-4	TRBV4-1	17	CASSQAPPGGLNEKLFF
TRBJ2-2	TRBV9	17	CASSDTRGGGNTGELFF
TRBJ1-2	TRBV28	12	CASSLSLYGYTF
TRBJ2-2	TRBV10-2	15	CASSVTGWSSGELFF
TRBJ2-1	TRBV30	18	CAWSGSRTSGRTANEQFF
TRBJ2-3	TRBV6-4	15	CASSLLDGDSHTQYF
TRBJ2-1	TRBV11-3	17	CASSEKGPGQGSDEQFF
TRBJ1-1	TRBV5-1	13	CASSQGTGGEAFF
TRBJ2-1	TRBV11-3	16	CASSSPRAGGYNEQFF
TRBJ2-7	TRBV7-2	15	CASSPVGGGSYEQYF
TRBJ2-2	TRBV6-1	15	CASSGGLAGTGELFF
TRBJ2-1	TRBV13	16	CASSLRLAGGPDEQFF
TRBJ1-1	TRBV28	15	CASSPWERSNTEAFF
TRBJ1-4	TRBV7-7	13	CASSPGQNEKLFF
TRBJ2-2	TRBV7-8	15	CASSFLGGGTGELFF
TRBJ1-1	TRBV7-8	17	CASSLAGMGRVDTEAFF
TRBJ2-5	TRBV4-2	15	CASSPSGLAEETQYF
TRBJ1-5	TRBV10-1	16	CASSESRQGWNQPQHF
TRBJ2-7	TRBV5-1	15	CASSSVGREGDEQYF
TRBJ1-1	TRBV11-3	14	CASSRRIKNTEAFF